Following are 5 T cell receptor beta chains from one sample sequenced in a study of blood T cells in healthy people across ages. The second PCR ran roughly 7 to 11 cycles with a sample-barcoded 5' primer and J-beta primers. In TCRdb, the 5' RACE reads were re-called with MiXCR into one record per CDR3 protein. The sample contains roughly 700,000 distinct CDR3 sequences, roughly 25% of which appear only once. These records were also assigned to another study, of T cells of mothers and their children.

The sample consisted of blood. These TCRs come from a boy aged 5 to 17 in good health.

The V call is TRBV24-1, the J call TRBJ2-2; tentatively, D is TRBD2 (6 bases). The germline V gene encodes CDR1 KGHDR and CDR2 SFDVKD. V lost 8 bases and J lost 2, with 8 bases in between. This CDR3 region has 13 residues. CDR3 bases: TGTGCCACCATGGAGGGCAACACCGGGGAGCTGTTTTTT. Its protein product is CATMEGNTGELFF.

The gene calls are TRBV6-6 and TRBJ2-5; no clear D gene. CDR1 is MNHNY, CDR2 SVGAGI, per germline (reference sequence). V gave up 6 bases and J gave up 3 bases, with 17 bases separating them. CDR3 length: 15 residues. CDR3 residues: CASSGDIKGKETQYF. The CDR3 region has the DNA TGTGCCAGCAGCGGCGACATAAAGGGAAAAGAGACCCAGTACTTC.

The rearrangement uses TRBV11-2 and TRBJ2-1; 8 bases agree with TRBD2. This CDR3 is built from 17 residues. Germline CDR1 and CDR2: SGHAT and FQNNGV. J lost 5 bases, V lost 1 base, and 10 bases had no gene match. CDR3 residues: CASSLVARGDINNEQFF. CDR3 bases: TGTGCCAGCAGCTTAGTGGCGCGGGGGGATATAAACAATGAGCAGTTCTTC.

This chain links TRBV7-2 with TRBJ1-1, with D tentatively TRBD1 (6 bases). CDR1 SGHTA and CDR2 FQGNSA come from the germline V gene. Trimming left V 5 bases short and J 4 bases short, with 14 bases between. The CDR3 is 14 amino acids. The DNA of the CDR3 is TGTGCCAGCAGCACCACAGGGTTAGCCACTGAAGCTTTCTTT. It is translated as CASSTTGLATEAFF.

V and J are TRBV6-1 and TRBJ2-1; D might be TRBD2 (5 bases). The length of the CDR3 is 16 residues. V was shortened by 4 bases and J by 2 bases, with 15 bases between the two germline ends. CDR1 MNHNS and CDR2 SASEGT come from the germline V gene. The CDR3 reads CASSVIPSSTYNEQFF. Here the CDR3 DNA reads TGTGCCAGCAGTGTAATTCCTAGCAGCACCTACAATGAGCAGTTCTTC.